Listed here are 26 T cell receptor beta chains from one sample, sequenced in a study of T cells after yellow fever vaccination. One entry per CDR3 protein, called by TCRdb with MiXCR from the 5' RACE reads. The sample consists of 200,000 to 250,000 distinct CDR3 sequences, less than 8.5% of them appearing once. Sequencing was performed on CD4+ T cells sorted from PBMCs, taken 15 days after the yellow fever booster vaccination. These receptors were collected from a man aged 25-45 years who received the YFV17D yellow fever vaccine.

This clonotype was counted ten times or more. This sequence joins TRBV5-6 and TRBJ2-1; D unresolved. The ends were cut back, 4 bases at V and 10 bases at J, with 12 bases in the middle. Germline-derived CDR1 and CDR2 are SGHDT and YYEEEE. The CDR3 is 12 residues long. The CDR3 protein is CASSIYRGEQFF. In DNA form, the CDR3 reads TGTGCCAGCAGCATCTACCGTGGGGAGCAGTTCTTC.

This clonotype was counted only a few times. The V and J genes are TRBV4-2 and TRBJ2-2; 8 positions match TRBD2. The CDR3 extends over 17 amino acids. V shed 3 bases, J shed 1 base, and the junction held 7 bases outside the gene matches. The germline V gene has CDR1 LGHNA and CDR2 YNFKEQ. The DNA of the CDR3 is TGTGCCAGCAGCCAGTTTAGCGGGAACATGAACACCGGGGAGCTGTTTTTT. This translates into CASSQFSGNMNTGELFF.

This clonotype has at least ten counts. The genes are TRBV7-2 and TRBJ2-3; D assignment may be TRBD1 or TRBD2 (6 bases each). Trimming cost V 5 bases and J 6 bases, with 12 bases left between them. The germline CDR1 and CDR2 sequences are SGHTA and FQGNSA. The CDR3 consists of 13 residues. The CDR3 DNA reads TGTGCCAGCAGCCAAGGGGGGTTCGATACGCAGTATTTT. Amino acids: CASSQGGFDTQYF. Filled out from reference TRBV7-2 and TRBJ2-3, the complete variable domain reads GAGVSQSPSNKVTEKGKDVELRCDPISGHTALYWYRQSLGQGLEFLIYFQGNSAPDKSGLPSDRFSAERTGGSVSTLTIQRTQQEDSAVYLCASSQGGFDTQYFGPGTRLTVL.

This clonotype appeared many times. The chain uses TRBV9 and TRBJ2-3; D uncertain. The length of the CDR3 is 13 residues. V lost 4 bases, J lost 5 bases, and 11 bases lay in between. Germline values: CDR1 SGDLS, CDR2 YYNGEE. CDR3 sequence reads: CASSPTAVDTQYF. CDR3 nucleotides: TGTGCCAGCAGCCCCACGGCGGTAGATACGCAGTATTTT.

In this sample, this clonotype turned up many times. The genes are TRBV12-3 or TRBV12-4 and TRBJ2-5, with 7 positions matching TRBD2. This CDR3 has 16 amino acids. The trim removed 3 bases at V and 1 base at J, leaving 8 bases unmatched. The CDR3: CASSLASGRLQETQYF. The CDR3 DNA follows: TGTGCCAGCAGTTTGGCTAGCGGAAGACTCCAAGAGACCCAGTACTTC.

V gene TRBV20-1 combines with J gene TRBJ2-7; the match to TRBD1 covers 11 bases. This CDR3 is 13 amino acids long. CDR1 DFQATT and CDR2 SNEGSKA come from the germline V gene (reference sequence). This chain's CDR3 is CSATGQGVYEQYF. Here the CDR3 DNA reads TGCAGCGCCACGGGACAGGGGGTCTACGAGCAGTACTTC.

This clonotype has more than one count but fewer than ten. This chain connects TRBV7-3 to TRBJ2-5; D gene unclear. Germline CDR1 is SGHTA and CDR2 is FQGTGA. With 4 bases removed from V and 5 bases from J, the gap between germline ends came to 11 bases. This CDR3 is built from 13 residues. The CDR3 loop reads CASSSLSSETQYF. The CDR3 nucleotides are TGTGCCAGCAGCTCCCTCTCCTCCGAGACCCAGTACTTC.

The chain uses TRBV20-1 and TRBJ2-7, with TRBD2 matching over 7 bases. Germline CDR1 reads DFQATT; CDR2 reads SNEGSKA (reference sequence). Trimming removed 4 bases from V and 4 bases from J; junction bases left unmatched: 7. The CDR3 has 13 amino acids. The CDR3 sequence is CSAIRSGFYEQYF. The CDR3 DNA reads TGCAGTGCTATACGTAGCGGGTTTTACGAGCAGTACTTC.

The sample holds a few counts of this clonotype. The genes are TRBV20-1 and TRBJ2-1, with 7 bases that match TRBD2. Germline V CDR1 and CDR2: DFQATT, SNEGSKA (reference sequence). J gave up 10 bases and V 8 bases, and 11 bases lay outside the gene matches. The CDR3 consists of 12 residues. CDR3 sequence (DNA): TGCAGTTCCGGACTAGGGCTAAAGGAGCAGTTCTTC. Its protein product is CSSGLGLKEQFF.

This clonotype was counted only a few times. The gene calls are TRBV5-6 and TRBJ2-1; 7 positions agree with TRBD2. CDR3 size: 19 residues. Germline CDR1 reads SGHDT; CDR2 reads YYEEEE. With V trimmed by 5 bases and J by 0 bases, 17 bases remained unmatched. Here the CDR3 DNA reads TGTGCCAGCAGGGGGGGAACGACCGGGACTACGAGCTCCTACAATGAGCAGTTCTTC. This codes for CASRGGTTGTTSSYNEQFF.

J is TRBJ2-7 and V is TRBV28; D is uncertain. The CDR3 has 14 residues. V was clipped by 1 base and J by 0 bases, with 7 bases between them. Germline CDR1 and CDR2: MDHEN and SYDVKM. The chain's CDR3 is CASSLSAVSYEQYF. CDR3 bases: TGTGCCAGCAGTTTATCAGCTGTCTCCTACGAGCAGTACTTC.

The rearrangement links TRBV5-1 to TRBJ2-1, with 7 bases fitting TRBD2. The germline V gene has CDR1 SGHRS and CDR2 YFSETQ. The CDR3 has 13 residues. V lost 4 bases, J lost 9 bases, and 7 bases stayed unmatched. The CDR3 DNA sequence: TGCGCCAGCAGCCCTGGACTAGGACTTGAGCAGTTCTTC. Its translation: CASSPGLGLEQFF.

This clonotype was observed at least ten times. The chain recombines TRBV5-5 with TRBJ2-7, with TRBD2 matching over 9 bases. The CDR3 has 15 amino acids. Germline CDR1 and CDR2: SGHKS and YYEKEE (reference sequence). V lost 5 bases, J lost 0 bases, and 6 bases stayed unmatched. The DNA of the CDR3 is TGTGCCAGCAGAACGACTAGCGGTCGCTCCTACGAGCAGTACTTC. Translating gives CASRTTSGRSYEQYF.

The rearrangement joins TRBV12-3 or TRBV12-4 to TRBJ1-5; D not certain. The CDR3 sequence is 16 residues long. V shed 0 bases and J shed 1 base, with 10 bases lying between them. CDR3 sequence (DNA): TGTGCCAGCAGTTTAGCTGACGCCGGGAGCAATCAGCCCCAGCATTTT. It specifies CASSLADAGSNQPQHF.

The chain combines TRBV12-3 or TRBV12-4 with TRBJ2-7; perhaps D is TRBD1 or TRBD2 (5 bases each). This CDR3 is 13 amino acids long. The V end was cut by 3 bases, the J end by 5 bases, with 11 bases between. The CDR3 DNA reads as TGTGCCAGCAGTTTCGGGGCTAGGGACGAGCAGTACTTC. Its protein product is CASSFGARDEQYF.

This clonotype was seen a few times. This rearrangement joins TRBV7-2 to TRBJ2-7; perhaps TRBD2 as D (5 bases). Germline values: CDR1 SGHTA, CDR2 FQGNSA. The ends were cut back, 6 bases at V and 3 bases at J, with 18 bases in the middle. The length of the CDR3 is 15 residues. The CDR3 DNA reads as TGTGCCAGCAGTCAAAATCCTGGAGGCCGCTACGAGCAGTACTTC. Protein product: CASSQNPGGRYEQYF.

In nucleotides, the CDR3 is TGTGCCAGCAGTTACACTAGCGGGGAAGAGACCCAGTACTTC. Its protein is CASSYTSGEETQYF. J is TRBJ2-5 and V is TRBV12-3 or TRBV12-4, with 10 nucleotides matching TRBD2. The CDR3 has 14 amino acids. The ends lost 4 bases at V and 3 bases at J; junction bases unmatched: 2.

A few counts support this clonotype. The chain employs TRBV5-6 and TRBJ1-2, with D unresolved. V was trimmed by 4 bases and J by 2 bases, leaving 18 bases between them. CDR3 length: 16 amino acids. The germline V gene has CDR1 SGHDT and CDR2 YYEEEE. The DNA for the CDR3 is TGTGCCAGCAGCCCAGCAAAAGGGCAGTGGAACTATGGCTACACCTTC. Translated, it gives CASSPAKGQWNYGYTF. Looking up the rest from reference TRBV5-6 and TRBJ1-2 gives the full variable domain: DAGVTQSPTHLIKTRGQQVTLRCSPKSGHDTVSWYQQALGQGPQFIFQYYEEEERQRGNFPDRFSGHQFPNYSSELNVNALLLGDSALYLCASSPAKGQWNYGYTFGSGTRLTVV.

V gene TRBV29-1 combines with J gene TRBJ1-2, with TRBD1 identical over 7 bases. V was pared by 3 bases and J by 4 bases, with 11 bases of the junction left unmatched. Germline CDR1 reads SQVTM; CDR2 reads ANQGSEA. The CDR3 is 15 residues long. The CDR3 sequence: CSVEGDREGSYGYTF. The DNA of the CDR3 is TGCAGCGTTGAGGGCGACAGGGAGGGTAGCTATGGCTACACCTTC.

The rearrangement joins TRBV20-1 to TRBJ2-6; 8 positions match TRBD1. J was trimmed by 2 bases and V by 6 bases; bases with no gene match: 3. The CDR3 runs 14 residues. Germline CDR1 DFQATT, CDR2 SNEGSKA (reference sequence). This CDR3 is CSAQQGAGANVLTF. The CDR3, as DNA: TGCAGTGCACAACAGGGGGCTGGGGCCAACGTCCTGACTTTC.

This clonotype was detected ten times or more. V and J are TRBV18 and TRBJ2-5, with D unclear. The CDR3 spans 12 residues. The V and J ends lost 1 base and 4 bases respectively, with 4 bases between them. Germline loops: CDR1 KGHSH, CDR2 LQKENI. For the CDR3, the DNA is TGTGCCAGCTCACCACGATCAGAGACCCAGTACTTC. Protein sequence: CASSPRSETQYF.

About this clonotype: This may be a read error: a much more frequent sequence differs by one nucleotide. This rearrangement joins TRBV10-3 to TRBJ2-1, with D uncertain. Per the germline V gene, CDR1 is ENHRY and CDR2 is SYGVKD. Trimming took off 8 bases at V and 0 bases at J, with 8 bases between the two ends. The length of the CDR3 is 13 residues. The CDR3 DNA follows: TGTGCCATCTGCATAGGCTCCTACAATGAGCAGTTCTTC. Protein: CAICIGSYNEQFF.

This clonotype was counted only a few times. The chain carries TRBV6-5 and TRBJ2-7; 8 bases are shared with TRBD2. Germline assignment: CDR1 MNHEY and CDR2 SVGAGI. The CDR3 has 12 amino acids. V was clipped by 6 bases and J by 6 bases; unmatched bases: 4. In DNA, the CDR3 is TGTGCCAGCAGGACCGGGACTAGCGAGCAGTACTTC. Translating it yields CASRTGTSEQYF.

This clonotype was detected ten times or more. V gene TRBV19 combines with J gene TRBJ2-5, with 8 bases matching TRBD2. This CDR3 is 15 amino acids long. Germline lookup yields CDR1 LNHDA and CDR2 SQIVND (reference sequence). Trimming removed 4 bases from V and 9 bases from J; junction bases left unmatched: 13. The CDR3 reads CASSTGGYFQGAQYF. DNA of the CDR3: TGTGCCAGTAGTACGGGGGGGTACTTCCAAGGAGCCCAGTACTTC.

This clonotype showed up just a few times. V gene TRBV7-2 combines with J gene TRBJ2-1; 10 bases fit TRBD2. V lost 2 bases, J lost 6 bases, and 7 bases stayed unmatched. Germline V gene lookup returns CDR1 SGHTA and CDR2 FQGNSA. The CDR3 runs 16 residues. The CDR3 sequence: CASSLLAGVLRNEQFF. In nucleotides, the CDR3 is TGTGCCAGCAGCTTACTAGCGGGAGTACTTCGCAATGAGCAGTTCTTC.

This clonotype appeared many times. A junction boundary mismatches the germline segment, possibly from a read error. The chain recombines TRBV7-7 with TRBJ2-2; D uncertain. This CDR3 region has 13 residues. From germline, CDR1 is SSHAT and CDR2 FNYEAQ (reference sequence). Written as DNA, the CDR3 is TGTGCTAGCAGGCCCCTAGGTTCCGGGGAGCTGTTTTTT. This gives the protein CASRPLGSGELFF. The full variable domain, its missing parts supplied by reference TRBV7-7 and TRBJ2-2, is GAGVSQSPRYKVTKRGQDVTLRCDPISSHATLYWYQQALGQGPEFLTYFNYEAQPDKSGLPSDRFSAERPEGSISTLTIQRTEQRDSAMYRCASRPLGSGELFFGEGSRLTVL.